A single T cell receptor beta chain is shown here with its context. The antigen is undetermined. This sample was taken from a study of T cell responses to AZD1222 COVID-19 vaccine. The CDR3 covers 15 residues. V was pared by 1 base and J by 3 bases, with 7 bases of the junction left unmatched. Germline V gene data show CDR1 as SGHNT and CDR2 as YYREEE (reference sequence). Method: immunoSEQ multiplex PCR; TCRdb's copy keeps in-frame clones and lacks some. The data contain fewer than 120,000 clones, roughly 89% of them singletons. Broader study findings: Reports indicate that nearly half of spike-specific TCRs are directed at unmutated variant regions. No repertoire was sampled before or during the peak T cell response, only after it. Spike-specific TCR breadth and depth grew following two AZD1222 doses.

The source is an adult who received the AZD1222 COVID-19 vaccine. The material was peripheral blood, obtained 28 days after the second AZD1222 dose. The V call is TRBV5-4, the J call TRBJ2-7; 7 bases line up with TRBD1. CDR3 region: CASSLPRTGSYEQYF. For the CDR3, the DNA is TGTGCCAGCAGCTTGCCTCGGACAGGTAGCTACGAGCAGTACTTC.